Listed below are T cell receptor beta chains from one sample, sequenced in a study of beta chain features in type 1 diabetes. The repertoire was sequenced with immunoSEQ multiplex PCR; TCRdb's copy has only in-frame clones and lacks some. Seen here are some 330,000 clones, roughly an eighth observed once, and the top ten hold 0.008% to 0.011%. The sample consisted of naive CD4+ T cells from blood. These receptors originate from a young woman with type 1 diabetes. Each CDR3 is given with its conserved first and last residue. The D gene is left open where the match is weak. A row's size may be missing; if present it is once, few, many or a size class.

d_gene | j_gene | abundance | v_gene | CDR3aa | CDR3nt
. | TRBJ1-5 | few | TRBV19 | CASSISRQGGNQPQHF | TGTGCCAGTAGTATCTCAAGGCAGGGCGGCAATCAGCCCCAGCATTTT
TRBD1 | TRBJ1-5 | . | TRBV4-1 | CASSDRGNLNQPQHF | TGCGCCAGCAGCGACAGGGGGAACCTAAATCAGCCCCAGCATTTT
TRBD1 | TRBJ1-5 | few | TRBV27 | CASRPGTGNQPQHF | TGTGCCAGCAGACCTGGGACAGGGAATCAGCCCCAGCATTTT
TRBD1 | TRBJ1-5 | . | TRBV7-2 | CASSVDRGSNQPQHF | TGTGCCAGCAGCGTCGACAGGGGGAGCAATCAGCCCCAGCATTTT
TRBD1 | TRBJ2-4 | . | TRBV11-2 | CASSPQGTHSPKYF | TGTGCCAGCAGCCCACAGGGGACACATAGCCCCAAATATTTC
. | TRBJ2-7 | few | TRBV4-3 | CASSQDPGGPYEQYF | TGCGCCAGCAGCCAAGACCCAGGGGGGCCTTATGAGCAGTACTTC
TRBD1 | TRBJ2-2 | few | TRBV4-2 | CASSPQLGTENTGELFF | TGTGCCAGCAGCCCGCAACTAGGGACAGAGAACACCGGGGAGCTGTTTTTT
. | TRBJ2-5 | . | TRBV7-2 | CASSLPVETQYF | TGTGCCAGCAGCCTCCCAGTGGAGACCCAGTACTTC
. | TRBJ2-7 | . | TRBV4-1 | CASSQDRRASLGYEQYF | TGCGCCAGCAGCCAAGATCGCAGGGCCTCACTGGGGTACGAGCAGTACTTC
. | TRBJ1-2 | few | TRBV5-1 | CASREGGPAGGTF | TGCGCCAGCAGAGAAGGAGGACCGGCCGGGGGAACCTTC
. | TRBJ2-7 | . | TRBV9 | CASSVELEGEQYF | TGTGCCAGCAGCGTAGAACTAGAGGGCGAGCAGTACTTC
. | TRBJ2-7 | . | TRBV18 | CASSPPIQSRNEQYF | TGTGCCAGCTCACCACCCATACAGTCCCGGAACGAGCAGTACTTC
. | TRBJ1-1 | few | TRBV7-3 | CATGGPNTEAFF | TGTGCGACAGGCGGGCCGAACACTGAAGCTTTCTTT
TRBD2 | TRBJ2-3 | . | TRBV28 | CASSSAGGHTDTQYF | TGTGCCAGCAGTTCAGCGGGGGGGCACACAGATACGCAGTATTTT
. | TRBJ2-7 | few | TRBV29-1 | CSVEWGGASDEQYF | TGCAGCGTTGAATGGGGCGGGGCGAGCGACGAGCAGTACTTC
. | TRBJ1-2 | . | TRBV7-9 | CASSLRGNYGYTF | TGTGCCAGCAGCTTACGGGGGAACTATGGCTACACCTTC
TRBD1 | TRBJ1-5 | . | TRBV30 | CAWTEGQLVGQPQHF | TGTGCCTGGACGGAGGGACAGTTAGTAGGTCAGCCCCAGCATTTT
. | TRBJ2-3 | . | TRBV11-1 | CASSLSRGDTQYF | TGTGCCAGCAGCTTATCCAGGGGAGATACGCAGTATTTT
TRBD2 | TRBJ2-7 | few | TRBV7-3 | CASSLTSGTYEQYF | TGTGCCAGCAGCCTGACTAGCGGAACCTACGAGCAGTACTTC
TRBD1 | TRBJ2-1 | few | TRBV5-4 | CASSSATGGMYNEQFF | TGTGCCAGCAGCAGCGCGACAGGGGGCATGTACAATGAGCAGTTCTTC
TRBD2 | TRBJ2-7 | . | TRBV2 | CASSVAGRVDEQYF | TGTGCCAGCAGCGTAGCGGGGAGGGTTGACGAGCAGTACTTC
. | TRBJ2-5 | . | TRBV6-5 | CASSYASAQYF | TGTGCCAGCAGTTACGCGTCGGCCCAGTACTTC
TRBD2 | TRBJ2-1 | . | TRBV30 | CAWSHHGTSLHNEQFF | TGTGCCTGGAGCCACCATGGGACTAGCCTACACAATGAGCAGTTCTTC
. | TRBJ1-1 | . | TRBV20-1 | CSAYQGSQAFF | TGCAGTGCTTACCAGGGGAGCCAAGCTTTCTTT
TRBD2 | TRBJ2-7 | few | TRBV16 | CASSRAGTSVRYEQYF | TGTGCCAGCAGCCGAGCCGGGACTAGCGTAAGGTACGAGCAGTACTTC
TRBD1 | TRBJ2-5 | . | TRBV5-6 | CASSPTGQWETQYF | TGTGCCAGCAGCCCGACAGGGCAGTGGGAGACCCAGTACTTC
TRBD1 | TRBJ1-5 | few | TRBV2 | CASTLDRGSNQPQHF | TGTGCCAGCACTCTGGACAGGGGCAGCAATCAGCCCCAGCATTTT
. | TRBJ1-2 | few | TRBV9 | CASSYSTVNYNYGYTF | TGTGCCAGCAGCTATTCGACAGTCAACTACAACTATGGCTACACCTTC
TRBD2 | TRBJ2-3 | . | TRBV30 | CAWRGLAGFSDTQYF | TGTGCCTGGAGAGGTTTAGCGGGATTTTCAGATACGCAGTATTTT
TRBD2 | TRBJ2-5 | few | TRBV7-8 | CASSFRTSGGQETQYF | TGTGCCAGCAGCTTTAGGACTAGCGGGGGCCAAGAGACCCAGTACTTC
TRBD2 | TRBJ2-5 | . | TRBV28 | CASRTGGQETQYF | TGTGCCAGCAGGACGGGGGGCCAAGAGACCCAGTACTTC
TRBD1 | TRBJ2-5 | . | TRBV18 | CASSISTGLETQYF | TGTGCCAGCTCAATCTCGACAGGGTTGGAGACCCAGTACTTC
. | TRBJ2-7 | few | TRBV5-6 | CASRALTGLEYF | TGTGCCAGCAGAGCCCTGACAGGTTTGGAGTACTTC
. | TRBJ2-5 | . | TRBV19 | CASSPARGAQYF | TGTGCCAGTAGCCCCGCCAGGGGAGCCCAGTACTTC
. | TRBJ1-4 | . | TRBV7-9 | CASKRTEGEKLFF | TGTGCCAGCAAGAGGACAGAAGGCGAAAAACTGTTTTTT
TRBD1 | TRBJ2-7 | few | TRBV28 | CASSLRQGAYEQYF | TGTGCCAGCAGTTTACGGCAGGGGGCATACGAGCAGTACTTC
. | TRBJ1-1 | . | TRBV29-1 | CSARGGARGMNTEAFF | TGCAGCGCCCGCGGGGGCGCCCGGGGAATGAACACTGAAGCTTTCTTT